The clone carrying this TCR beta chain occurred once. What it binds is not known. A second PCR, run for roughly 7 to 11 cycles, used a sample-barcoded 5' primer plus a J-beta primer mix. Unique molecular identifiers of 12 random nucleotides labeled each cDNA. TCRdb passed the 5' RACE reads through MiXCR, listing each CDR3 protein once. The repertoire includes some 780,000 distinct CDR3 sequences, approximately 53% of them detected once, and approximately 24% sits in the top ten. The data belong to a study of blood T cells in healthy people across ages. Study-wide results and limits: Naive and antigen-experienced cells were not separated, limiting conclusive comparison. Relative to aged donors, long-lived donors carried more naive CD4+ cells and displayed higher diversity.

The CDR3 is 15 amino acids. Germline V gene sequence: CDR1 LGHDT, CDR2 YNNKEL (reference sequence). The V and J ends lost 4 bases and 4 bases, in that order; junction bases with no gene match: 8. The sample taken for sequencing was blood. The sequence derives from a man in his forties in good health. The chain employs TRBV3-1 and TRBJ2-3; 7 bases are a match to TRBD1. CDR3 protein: CASSPDREASDTQYF. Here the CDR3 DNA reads TGTGCCAGCAGCCCCGACAGGGAAGCGTCAGATACGCAGTATTTT.